This is a list of T cell receptor beta chains from one sample in a study of identical twins. TCRdb reanalysed the 5' RACE reads using MiXCR and keeps one entry per CDR3 protein. The table includes 400,000 to 500,000 distinct CDR3 sequences, approximately 15% detected once. This sample also appeared in a second study, on yellow fever vaccine responses in identical twins.

Material: CD4+ T cells sorted from blood. All receptors come from a young woman in good health. CDR3s include the opening cysteine and the closing phenylalanine or tryptophan. D genes are given only for firm matches. Some rows have no size entry. The others give once, few or many, or a class for an expanded clone.

size: NA
J: TRBJ2-3
D: TRBD2
V: TRBV6-5
CDR3: CASSASGRRADTQYF
DNA: TGTGCCAGCAGTGCTAGCGGGAGGCGCGCAGATACGCAGTATTTT

size: NA
J: TRBJ2-7
D: NA
V: TRBV28
CDR3: CASSLRVHEQYF
DNA: TGTGCCAGCAGTTTAAGGGTCCACGAGCAGTACTTC

size: few
J: TRBJ2-7
D: NA
V: TRBV5-1
CDR3: CASSRGGGPYEQYF
DNA: TGCGCCAGCAGCAGAGGTGGGGGCCCATACGAGCAGTACTTC

size: NA
J: TRBJ2-1
D: TRBD2
V: TRBV3-1
CDR3: CASSWLAGLGREQFF
DNA: TGTGCCAGCAGCTGGCTAGCGGGCCTGGGCCGTGAGCAGTTCTTC

size: many
J: TRBJ2-5
D: TRBD2
V: TRBV7-9
CDR3: CASRNTVAGILETQYF
DNA: TGTGCCAGCAGAAACACCGTAGCGGGGATTCTGGAGACCCAGTACTTC

size: few
J: TRBJ2-1
D: NA
V: TRBV21-1
CDR3: CASSPGGDSTYNEQFF
DNA: TGTGCCAGCAGCCCCGGAGGGGACAGTACCTACAATGAGCAGTTCTTC

size: many
J: TRBJ2-1
D: TRBD2
V: TRBV6-2/TRBV6-3
CDR3: CASSSLSGRAEQFF
DNA: TGTGCCAGCAGTTCCCTTTCGGGGAGGGCTGAGCAGTTCTTC

size: few
J: TRBJ1-5
D: TRBD1
V: TRBV6-5
CDR3: CASRPDRGLRPQHF
DNA: TGTGCCAGCAGGCCCGACAGGGGGTTGCGGCCCCAGCATTTT

size: many
J: TRBJ1-2
D: NA
V: TRBV4-2
CDR3: CASSQDRRNYGYTF
DNA: TGTGCCAGCAGCCAAGACAGAAGGAACTATGGCTACACCTTC

size: NA
J: TRBJ2-1
D: TRBD2
V: TRBV29-1
CDR3: CSVAQLAGVPNEQFF
DNA: TGCAGCGTTGCCCAACTAGCGGGAGTACCCAATGAGCAGTTCTTC

size: NA
J: TRBJ2-3
D: NA
V: TRBV30
CDR3: CAWRNYDTQYF
DNA: TGTGCCTGGAGAAACTATGATACGCAGTATTTT

size: few
J: TRBJ2-7
D: NA
V: TRBV24-1
CDR3: CATSGGPRGEYEQYF
DNA: TGTGCCACCAGTGGCGGGCCCAGGGGTGAATACGAGCAGTACTTC

size: few
J: TRBJ2-2
D: NA
V: TRBV5-1
CDR3: CASTPRTTNTGELFF
DNA: TGCGCCAGCACTCCCAGGACAACGAACACCGGGGAGCTGTTTTTT

size: few
J: TRBJ1-2
D: NA
V: TRBV15
CDR3: CATSRDLLYGYTF
DNA: TGTGCCACCAGCAGAGACCTCTTATATGGCTACACCTTC